A selection of T cell receptor beta chains follows, all from one sample in a study of T-cell memory formation after mild COVID-19. TCRdb re-analysed the 5' RACE reads in MiXCR, keeping a single row per CDR3 protein. Among about 350,000 distinct CDR3 sequences listed, approximately 15% were seen once. The sample comprised PBMCs or a T cell subset sorted from them (not recorded which). These receptors were collected from a man younger than 30 who had mild COVID-19 (a few samples of this study predate the infection). Cell type and time point are not known. The CDR3 runs from the conserved cysteine through the conserved F or W. D genes are given only for firm matches. Expanded clones get a size class; other rows say once, few or many, or leave the size out.

>TRBJ1-5|TRBV6-2/TRBV6-3|-|once
TGTGCCAGCAGTTTTTTACCGGTCATTGATCAGCCCCAGCATTTT
CASSFLPVIDQPQHF
>TRBJ1-2|TRBV14|TRBD1|few
TGTGCCAGCAGCCCTACTTGGACAGGGGGCGTCTACACCTTC
CASSPTWTGGVYTF
>TRBJ2-4|TRBV6-5|TRBD2|few
TGTGCCAGCACTACTAGCGCTCAAAACATTCAGTACTTC
CASTTSAQNIQYF
>TRBJ1-5|TRBV6-6|TRBD1|-
TGTGCCAGCAGTTACTCCCGCCGGGACAGGTGGAGCAATCAGCCCCAGCATTTT
CASSYSRRDRWSNQPQHF
>TRBJ1-6|TRBV2|-|-
TGTGCCAGCAGTTCCCGGCAGGCCAGGACACCCCTCCACTTT
CASSSRQARTPLHF
>TRBJ2-1|TRBV20-1|TRBD2|few
TGCAGTGCTAGGTTGCCCCGGACTAGCGGCAATGAGCAGTTCTTC
CSARLPRTSGNEQFF
>TRBJ2-7|TRBV12-3/TRBV12-4|TRBD2|few
TGTGCCAGCACCGCTCGGACTAGCTCTGTCGAGCAGTACTTC
CASTARTSSVEQYF
>TRBJ1-1|TRBV20-1|-|-
TGCAGTCCGCGAGGGGGACGGGCTGAAGCTTTCTTT
CSPRGGRAEAFF
>TRBJ2-7|TRBV4-2|TRBD1|few
TGTGCCAGCAGCCAAGAAGGACAGGCCCCTTCCTACGAGCAGTACTTC
CASSQEGQAPSYEQYF
>TRBJ2-5|TRBV10-3|-|-
TGTGCCATCAGTGAGTCCGTCATCAAGGAGACCCAGTACTTC
CAISESVIKETQYF
>TRBJ2-3|TRBV7-8|TRBD1|few
TGTGCCAGCAGCTTTGACAGGGTTACAGATACGCAGTATTTT
CASSFDRVTDTQYF
>TRBJ1-1|TRBV7-6|-|few
TGTGCCAGCAGCTTAGCGACCGCAGGGATAGGGACTGAAGCTTTCTTT
CASSLATAGIGTEAFF
>TRBJ2-7|TRBV7-9|-|-
TGTGCCAGCAGCTTAGAGAACAACGGCGAGCAGTACTTC
CASSLENNGEQYF
>TRBJ2-2|TRBV19|TRBD1|many
TGTGCCAGTAGTATTACAGGGGGGCGCACCGGGGAGCTGTTTTTT
CASSITGGRTGELFF
>TRBJ1-4|TRBV5-5|-|-
TGTGCCAGCAGCCCCCGAACAGTCATTAATGAAAAACTGTTTTTT
CASSPRTVINEKLFF
>TRBJ1-4|TRBV7-6|-|few
TGTGCCAGCAGCTCAATCCGGGACGGAAATGAAAAACTGTTTTTT
CASSSIRDGNEKLFF
>TRBJ2-5|TRBV7-7|-|-
TGTGCCAGCAGCCCAAGGGGAAGGGGGGAGACCCAGTACTTC
CASSPRGRGETQYF
>TRBJ2-3|TRBV5-1|-|-
TGCGCCAGCAGCTTGGAGGGACGGATGTATTTT
CASSLEGRMYF
>TRBJ1-2|TRBV7-3|-|few
TGTGCCAGCAGCCCGGGGACGTCAGCCTATGGCTACACCTTC
CASSPGTSAYGYTF
>TRBJ1-1|TRBV5-6|-|-
TGTGCCAGCAGCTTGGTATGGGGGACTGAAGCTTTCTTT
CASSLVWGTEAFF
>TRBJ2-1|TRBV28|-|-
TGTGCCAGCATATCGACGGGGGCCTACAATGAGCAGTTCTTC
CASISTGAYNEQFF
>TRBJ2-3|TRBV6-5|TRBD1|few
TGTGCCAGCAGAAGGCAGGGGGAGTCAGATACGCAGTATTTT
CASRRQGESDTQYF